Included here is one T cell receptor (beta chain) sequence, with context. Antigen: not known. The CDR3 length is 14 residues. Germline V gene data show CDR1 as MNHEY and CDR2 as SMNVEV (reference sequence). Trimming cost V 5 bases and J 3 bases, with 14 bases left between them. These data originate in a study of blood T cells in healthy people across ages. Findings and caveats of the study: Investigators viewed diversity estimates from one million T cells as underestimates, the study reported. TCR beta diversity, measured per million T cells, fell in a roughly linear way with age.

PCR was performed a second time for about 7 to 11 cycles using a sample-barcoded 5' primer and a J-beta primer mix. Every cDNA molecule carried a tag from a template-switch adaptor bearing 12 random nucleotides. MiXCR, run by TCRdb on the 5' RACE reads, gives a single entry per CDR3 protein. The top ten hold roughly a fifth of the sample, which has hundreds of thousands of distinct CDR3 sequences, around two fifths seen once. Sequenced sample: blood. The receptor was isolated from a man aged 55-75 years in good health. The chain uses TRBV27 and TRBJ2-7; D is ambiguous. The CDR3 sequence is CASSALSSDYEQYF. CDR3 sequence (DNA): TGTGCCAGCAGTGCTCTCTCGTCGGACTACGAGCAGTACTTC.